The rows below give T cell receptor beta chains drawn from one sample of a study of blood T cell repertoires in COVID-19. Here immunoSEQ multiplex PCR was the method, and the copy in TCRdb shows in-frame clones only, minus some. The data contain some 180,000 clones, over 70% of them singletons. The sequenced material came from peripheral blood. The receptors shown here come from a woman between 40 and 55 years old with COVID-19, enrolled during active disease. CDR3s include the opening cysteine and the closing phenylalanine or tryptophan. The D gene is left open where the match is weak. Where a row states a size, it is once, few, many or the class of an expanded clone; other rows omit it.

J gene: TRBJ2-2; V gene: TRBV29-1; clone size: NA; D gene: TRBD1; CDR3 DNA: TGCAGCGTTGGGTACAGGGGCTCTGGCGGGGAGCTGTTTTTT; CDR3 protein: CSVGYRGSGGELFF
J gene: TRBJ2-7; V gene: TRBV7-2; clone size: NA; D gene: NA; CDR3 DNA: TGTGCCAGCAGCTTAGGGCTGCCCCTCGTGTACTTC; CDR3 protein: CASSLGLPLVYF
J gene: TRBJ2-7; V gene: TRBV7-9; clone size: NA; D gene: NA; CDR3 DNA: TGTGCCAGCGGCACAGCCTCCTACGAGCAGTACTTC; CDR3 protein: CASGTASYEQYF
J gene: TRBJ2-1; V gene: TRBV18; clone size: NA; D gene: TRBD2; CDR3 DNA: TGTGCCAGCTCACCACCGGGACTAGCGCTGAATGAGCAGTTCTTC; CDR3 protein: CASSPPGLALNEQFF
J gene: TRBJ1-2; V gene: TRBV29-1; clone size: NA; D gene: NA; CDR3 DNA: TGCAGCGTTGAAGGCCAGGGCTTCTATGGCTACACCTTC; CDR3 protein: CSVEGQGFYGYTF
J gene: TRBJ1-1; V gene: TRBV7-9; clone size: NA; D gene: NA; CDR3 DNA: TGTGCCAGCAGCTTAGCGGTCCTGGGGGGGACTGAAGCTTTCTTT; CDR3 protein: CASSLAVLGGTEAFF
J gene: TRBJ1-2; V gene: TRBV18; clone size: NA; D gene: NA; CDR3 DNA: TGTGCCAGCTCCCCGGACAATAACTATGGCTACACCTTC; CDR3 protein: CASSPDNNYGYTF
J gene: TRBJ2-7; V gene: TRBV27; clone size: NA; D gene: TRBD1; CDR3 DNA: TGTGCCAGCAGCTATAGGAGGACAGGGAGCGAGCAGTACTTC; CDR3 protein: CASSYRRTGSEQYF
J gene: TRBJ1-1; V gene: TRBV14; clone size: once; D gene: NA; CDR3 DNA: TGTGCCAGCAGCCAAGACAGGGAAACTGAAGCTTTCTTT; CDR3 protein: CASSQDRETEAFF
J gene: TRBJ1-5; V gene: TRBV12-3/TRBV12-4; clone size: NA; D gene: NA; CDR3 DNA: TGTGCCAGCAGTTCCTACAGGGAACAGCCCCAGCATTTT; CDR3 protein: CASSSYREQPQHF
J gene: TRBJ1-2; V gene: TRBV29-1; clone size: once; D gene: NA; CDR3 DNA: TGCAGCGTTGAAGAAGCAAGTAACTATGGCTACACCTTC; CDR3 protein: CSVEEASNYGYTF
J gene: TRBJ2-1; V gene: TRBV6-4; clone size: NA; D gene: TRBD2; CDR3 DNA: TGTGCCAGCAGTGACTCTGTTAGCGGGGCCTACAATGAGCAGTTCTTC; CDR3 protein: CASSDSVSGAYNEQFF
J gene: TRBJ1-3; V gene: TRBV9; clone size: NA; D gene: NA; CDR3 DNA: TGTGCCAGCAGGGATAGGGGTGGAAACACCATATATTTT; CDR3 protein: CASRDRGGNTIYF
J gene: TRBJ1-5; V gene: TRBV6-1; clone size: few; D gene: NA; CDR3 DNA: TGTGCCAGCAGTGAAGCTCGATTTATAGGAGCCAATCAGCCCCAGCATTTT; CDR3 protein: CASSEARFIGANQPQHF
J gene: TRBJ1-1; V gene: TRBV19; clone size: NA; D gene: NA; CDR3 DNA: TGTGCCAGTAGCCCAGGCGCCACTGAAGCTTTCTTT; CDR3 protein: CASSPGATEAFF
J gene: TRBJ2-5; V gene: TRBV7-3; clone size: NA; D gene: TRBD2; CDR3 DNA: TGTGCCAGCAGCTTAACGGGTAGCGGGCCTCAAGAGACCCAGTACTTC; CDR3 protein: CASSLTGSGPQETQYF
J gene: TRBJ1-6; V gene: TRBV6-5; clone size: NA; D gene: NA; CDR3 DNA: TGTGCCAGCAGGGAGACCTTGCCCTATAATTCACCCCTCCACTTT; CDR3 protein: CASRETLPYNSPLHF
J gene: TRBJ2-1; V gene: TRBV11-2; clone size: NA; D gene: NA; CDR3 DNA: TGTGCCAGCAGCGGGGCAGGGGCCCGTTCGTATGATGAGCAGTTCTTC; CDR3 protein: CASSGAGARSYDEQFF
J gene: TRBJ2-3; V gene: TRBV7-9; clone size: NA; D gene: TRBD2; CDR3 DNA: TGTGCCAGCAGCTTTAGCGGGACTAGCACAGATACGCAGTATTTT; CDR3 protein: CASSFSGTSTDTQYF
J gene: TRBJ2-7; V gene: TRBV28; clone size: few; D gene: TRBD1; CDR3 DNA: TGTGCCAGCAGCGGAGGGACAGGGGGCTCCTACGAGCAGTACTTC; CDR3 protein: CASSGGTGGSYEQYF
J gene: TRBJ1-2; V gene: TRBV19; clone size: NA; D gene: NA; CDR3 DNA: TGTGCCAGTAGATTCGGCGGAGATGCTAACTATGGCTACACCTTC; CDR3 protein: CASRFGGDANYGYTF
J gene: TRBJ2-3; V gene: TRBV5-4; clone size: NA; D gene: NA; CDR3 DNA: TGTGCCAGCAGCCCCGGGGGTAAATCTAGCACAGATACGCAGTATTTT; CDR3 protein: CASSPGGKSSTDTQYF
J gene: TRBJ2-7; V gene: TRBV7-8; clone size: NA; D gene: TRBD1; CDR3 DNA: TGTGCCAGCAGCTTGCACAGGGGTTACGAGCAGTACTTC; CDR3 protein: CASSLHRGYEQYF
J gene: TRBJ1-6; V gene: TRBV9; clone size: once; D gene: NA; CDR3 DNA: TGTGCCAGCAGCGTAACCTGGCCAGATAATTCACCCCTCCACTTT; CDR3 protein: CASSVTWPDNSPLHF
J gene: TRBJ1-3; V gene: TRBV6-6; clone size: NA; D gene: NA; CDR3 DNA: TGTGCCAGCAGTTACTCGACCGGGGTCGGAAACACCATATATTTT; CDR3 protein: CASSYSTGVGNTIYF
J gene: TRBJ1-6; V gene: TRBV18; clone size: once; D gene: NA; CDR3 DNA: TGTGCCAGCTCACCGGGGGACTTGAATTCACCCCTCCACTTT; CDR3 protein: CASSPGDLNSPLHF
J gene: TRBJ1-2; V gene: TRBV6-5; clone size: NA; D gene: NA; CDR3 DNA: TGTGCCAGCAGTCCGGACGGGGGAAACTATGGCTACACCTTC; CDR3 protein: CASSPDGGNYGYTF
J gene: TRBJ2-7; V gene: TRBV14; clone size: NA; D gene: NA; CDR3 DNA: TGTGCCAGCAGCCCCCGGCGGGGTCAGGCAGGGGGTCTCTACGAGCAGTACTTC; CDR3 protein: CASSPRRGQAGGLYEQYF
J gene: TRBJ1-5; V gene: TRBV7-9; clone size: NA; D gene: TRBD1; CDR3 DNA: TGTGCCAGCAGCTTAGGCTCCGGACAGGGCAATCAGCCCCAGCATTTT; CDR3 protein: CASSLGSGQGNQPQHF
J gene: TRBJ1-6; V gene: TRBV29-1; clone size: NA; D gene: NA; CDR3 DNA: TGCAGCGTCTCCGATGGGCATAATTCACCCCTCCACTTT; CDR3 protein: CSVSDGHNSPLHF
J gene: TRBJ2-7; V gene: TRBV12-3/TRBV12-4; clone size: NA; D gene: NA; CDR3 DNA: TGTGCCAGCAGTCCCCGGACAGTCTACGAGCAGTACTTC; CDR3 protein: CASSPRTVYEQYF
J gene: TRBJ1-6; V gene: TRBV5-1; clone size: NA; D gene: NA; CDR3 DNA: TGCGCCAGCAGCCAGAGCAGGGGCAATGGTTCACCCCTCCACTTT; CDR3 protein: CASSQSRGNGSPLHF
J gene: TRBJ1-1; V gene: TRBV6-6; clone size: NA; D gene: NA; CDR3 DNA: TGTGCCGGCAGTTACTCCGGGGGGGGCACTGAAGCTTTCTTT; CDR3 protein: CAGSYSGGGTEAFF
J gene: TRBJ2-1; V gene: TRBV27; clone size: NA; D gene: NA; CDR3 DNA: TGTGCCAGCGAAGCATTAGGCGGGATTTACAATGAGCAGTTCTTC; CDR3 protein: CASEALGGIYNEQFF
J gene: TRBJ2-7; V gene: TRBV9; clone size: NA; D gene: TRBD2; CDR3 DNA: TGTGCCAGCAGCGTAGGGACTAGCGTTTTTGGCTTGGTCTACGAGCAGTACTTC; CDR3 protein: CASSVGTSVFGLVYEQYF
J gene: TRBJ1-5; V gene: TRBV5-4; clone size: NA; D gene: NA; CDR3 DNA: TGTGCCAGCAGCAGTGTGGGGGGTCCCCAGCATTTT; CDR3 protein: CASSSVGGPQHF
J gene: TRBJ1-5; V gene: TRBV18; clone size: NA; D gene: TRBD1; CDR3 DNA: TGTGCCAGCTCACCCGCCCGACAGGGGGCCAATCAGCCCCAGCATTTT; CDR3 protein: CASSPARQGANQPQHF
J gene: TRBJ2-2; V gene: TRBV5-6; clone size: few; D gene: NA; CDR3 DNA: TGTGCCAGCAGCTCGGACAGATGGGACACCGGGGAGCTGTTTTTT; CDR3 protein: CASSSDRWDTGELFF
J gene: TRBJ1-2; V gene: TRBV7-9; clone size: few; D gene: NA; CDR3 DNA: TGTGCCAGCAGCTGGGGCGGGGGAGGCTACACCTTC; CDR3 protein: CASSWGGGGYTF
J gene: TRBJ2-7; V gene: TRBV4-1; clone size: NA; D gene: TRBD1; CDR3 DNA: TGCGCCAGCAGCCAAGAAGGCAGGGGGCTAGGCGAGCAGTACTTC; CDR3 protein: CASSQEGRGLGEQYF
J gene: TRBJ2-1; V gene: TRBV7-9; clone size: NA; D gene: TRBD2; CDR3 DNA: TGTGCCAGCAGCTTTGGGGGAGGGCGCTCCTACAATGAGCAGTTCTTC; CDR3 protein: CASSFGGGRSYNEQFF
J gene: TRBJ2-5; V gene: TRBV5-6; clone size: NA; D gene: NA; CDR3 DNA: TGTGCCAGCAGCTTGGCCCGCGGGGCGGCTCAAGAGACCCAGTACTTC; CDR3 protein: CASSLARGAAQETQYF
J gene: TRBJ2-7; V gene: TRBV7-9; clone size: NA; D gene: NA; CDR3 DNA: TGTGCCAGCAGCTTTCCATCCAGGGCCCACGAGCAGTACTTC; CDR3 protein: CASSFPSRAHEQYF
J gene: TRBJ2-5; V gene: TRBV14; clone size: NA; D gene: TRBD1; CDR3 DNA: TGTGCCAGCAGCCAAAGGACAGGGTGGCAAGAGACCCAGTACTTC; CDR3 protein: CASSQRTGWQETQYF
J gene: TRBJ1-4; V gene: TRBV12-3/TRBV12-4; clone size: NA; D gene: TRBD1; CDR3 DNA: TGTGCCAGCCGGGGACAGGGGTTAGACAAACTGTTTTTT; CDR3 protein: CASRGQGLDKLFF
J gene: TRBJ2-7; V gene: TRBV4-1; clone size: NA; D gene: TRBD2; CDR3 DNA: TGCGCCAGCAGCCAACGAGCGGGGGGGACCGAGCAGTACTTC; CDR3 protein: CASSQRAGGTEQYF
J gene: TRBJ1-2; V gene: TRBV21-1; clone size: NA; D gene: NA; CDR3 DNA: TGTGCCAGCAGCACCCGGGACAGGGGGCACGGCTACACCTTC; CDR3 protein: CASSTRDRGHGYTF
J gene: TRBJ2-5; V gene: TRBV18; clone size: once; D gene: NA; CDR3 DNA: TGTGCCAGCTCGCCTACCGGGGAGACCCAGTACTTC; CDR3 protein: CASSPTGETQYF
J gene: TRBJ1-2; V gene: TRBV6-1; clone size: NA; D gene: NA; CDR3 DNA: TGTGCCAGCAGTGAGGAGGCGTACTATGGCTACACCTTC; CDR3 protein: CASSEEAYYGYTF
J gene: TRBJ2-3; V gene: TRBV9; clone size: NA; D gene: NA; CDR3 DNA: TGTGCCAGCAGCGTTGGTAGCAGGGGAGATACGCAGTATTTT; CDR3 protein: CASSVGSRGDTQYF
J gene: TRBJ2-7; V gene: TRBV3-1/TRBV3-2; clone size: NA; D gene: NA; CDR3 DNA: TGTGCCACCAGCTTACTAGCCAACTACGAGCAGTACTTC; CDR3 protein: CATSLLANYEQYF
J gene: TRBJ1-1; V gene: TRBV5-6; clone size: NA; D gene: NA; CDR3 DNA: TGTGCCAGCACCCTGGGGGGGAACACTGAAGCTTTCTTT; CDR3 protein: CASTLGGNTEAFF
J gene: TRBJ2-7; V gene: TRBV7-9; clone size: NA; D gene: TRBD1; CDR3 DNA: TGTGCCAGCAGCTCCCGCGGACAGGGGTTGGTCGAGCAGTACTTC; CDR3 protein: CASSSRGQGLVEQYF
J gene: TRBJ2-7; V gene: TRBV15; clone size: once; D gene: TRBD1; CDR3 DNA: TGTGCCACCAGCCCTGACAGGGACGAGCAGTACTTC; CDR3 protein: CATSPDRDEQYF
J gene: TRBJ2-2; V gene: TRBV7-3; clone size: NA; D gene: TRBD2; CDR3 DNA: TGTGCCAGCAGCTGGGCTAGCGGATACACCGGGGAGCTGTTTTTT; CDR3 protein: CASSWASGYTGELFF